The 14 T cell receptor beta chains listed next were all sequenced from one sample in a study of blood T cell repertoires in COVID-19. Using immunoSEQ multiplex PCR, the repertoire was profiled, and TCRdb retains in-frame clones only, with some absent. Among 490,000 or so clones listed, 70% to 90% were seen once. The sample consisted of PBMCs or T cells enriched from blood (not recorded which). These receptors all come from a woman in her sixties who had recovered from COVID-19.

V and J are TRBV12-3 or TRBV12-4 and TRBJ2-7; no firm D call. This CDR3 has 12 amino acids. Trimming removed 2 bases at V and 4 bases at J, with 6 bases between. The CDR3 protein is CASSLSVYEQYF. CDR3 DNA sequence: TGTGCCAGCAGTTTATCCGTTTACGAGCAGTACTTC.

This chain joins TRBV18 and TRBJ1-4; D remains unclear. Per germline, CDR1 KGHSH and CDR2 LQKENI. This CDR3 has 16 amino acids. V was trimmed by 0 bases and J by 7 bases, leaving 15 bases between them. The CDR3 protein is CASSPPERNSGEKLFF. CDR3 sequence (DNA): TGTGCCAGCTCACCACCAGAACGGAACAGTGGTGAAAAACTGTTTTTT.

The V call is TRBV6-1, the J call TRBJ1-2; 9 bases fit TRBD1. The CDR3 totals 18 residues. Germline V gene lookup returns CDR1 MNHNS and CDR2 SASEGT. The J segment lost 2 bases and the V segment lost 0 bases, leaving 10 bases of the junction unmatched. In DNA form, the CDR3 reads TGTGCCAGCAGTGAAGCTCTCCCTGGGGGGACAGGGAACTATGGCTACACCTTC. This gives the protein CASSEALPGGTGNYGYTF.

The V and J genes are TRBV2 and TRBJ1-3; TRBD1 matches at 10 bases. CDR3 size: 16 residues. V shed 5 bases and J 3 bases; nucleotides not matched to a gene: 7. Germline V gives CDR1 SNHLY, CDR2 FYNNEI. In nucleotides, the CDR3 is TGTGCCAGCAGTTTCGCCGGGACAGGGGTTGGAAACACCATATATTTT. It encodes CASSFAGTGVGNTIYF.

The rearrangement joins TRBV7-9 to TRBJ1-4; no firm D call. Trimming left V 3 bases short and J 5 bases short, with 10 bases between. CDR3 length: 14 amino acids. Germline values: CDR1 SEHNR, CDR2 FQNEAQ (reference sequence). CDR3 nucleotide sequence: TGTGCCAGCAGCTTTGGGCACCGCAATGAAAAACTGTTTTTT. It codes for CASSFGHRNEKLFF.

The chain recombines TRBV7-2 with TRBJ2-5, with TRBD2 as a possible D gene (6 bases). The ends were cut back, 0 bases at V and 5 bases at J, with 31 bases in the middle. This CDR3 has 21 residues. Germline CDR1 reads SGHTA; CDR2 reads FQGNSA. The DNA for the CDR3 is TGTGCCAGCAGCTTAGCAAGTCAGTCCCCGGGCACGGCAGGGAGGATGGAGACCCAGTACTTC. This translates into CASSLASQSPGTAGRMETQYF.

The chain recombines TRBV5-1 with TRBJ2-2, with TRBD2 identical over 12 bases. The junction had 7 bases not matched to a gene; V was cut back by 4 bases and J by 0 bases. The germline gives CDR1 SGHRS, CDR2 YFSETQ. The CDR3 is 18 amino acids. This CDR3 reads CASSMRLAGASNTGELFF. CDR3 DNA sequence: TGCGCCAGCAGCATGAGACTAGCGGGGGCATCGAACACCGGGGAGCTGTTTTTT.

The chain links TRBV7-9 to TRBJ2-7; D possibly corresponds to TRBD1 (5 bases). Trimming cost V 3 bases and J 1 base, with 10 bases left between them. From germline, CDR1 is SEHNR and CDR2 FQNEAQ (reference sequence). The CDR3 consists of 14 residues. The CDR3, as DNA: TGTGCCAGCAGCTTGCAGGGCTCATCCTACGAGCAGTACGTC. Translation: CASSLQGSSYEQYV.

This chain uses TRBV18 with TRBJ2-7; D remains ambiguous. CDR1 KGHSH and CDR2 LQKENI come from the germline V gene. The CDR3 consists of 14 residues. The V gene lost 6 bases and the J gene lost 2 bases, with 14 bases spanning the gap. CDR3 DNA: TGTGCCAGCTCCCTAAACCGAGGAGCCTACGAGCAGTACGTC. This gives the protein CASSLNRGAYEQYV.

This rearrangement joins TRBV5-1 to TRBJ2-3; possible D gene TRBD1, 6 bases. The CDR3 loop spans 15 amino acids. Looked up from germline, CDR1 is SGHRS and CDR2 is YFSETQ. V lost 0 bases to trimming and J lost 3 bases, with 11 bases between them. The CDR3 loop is CASSLEGTLTDTQYF. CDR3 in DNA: TGCGCCAGCAGCTTGGAAGGGACACTAACAGATACGCAGTATTTT.

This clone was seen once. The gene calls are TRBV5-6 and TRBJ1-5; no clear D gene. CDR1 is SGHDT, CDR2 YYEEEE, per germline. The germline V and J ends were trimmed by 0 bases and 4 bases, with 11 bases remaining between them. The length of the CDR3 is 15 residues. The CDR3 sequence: CASSLGSTENQPQHF. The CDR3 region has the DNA TGTGCCAGCAGCTTGGGATCGACGGAGAATCAGCCCCAGCATTTT.

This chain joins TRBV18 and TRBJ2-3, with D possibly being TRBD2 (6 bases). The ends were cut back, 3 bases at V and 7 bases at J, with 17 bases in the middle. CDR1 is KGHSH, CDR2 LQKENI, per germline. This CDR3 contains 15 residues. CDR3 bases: TGTGCCAGCTCACCCCCGGAGGGCGCTCGATATACGCAGTATTTT. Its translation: CASSPPEGARYTQYF. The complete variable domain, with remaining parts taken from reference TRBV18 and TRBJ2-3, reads NAGVMQNPRHLVRRRGQEARLRCSPMKGHSHVYWYRQLPEEGLKFMVYLQKENIIDESGMPKERFSAEFPKEGPSILRIQQVVRGDSAAYFCASSPPEGARYTQYFGPGTRLTVL.

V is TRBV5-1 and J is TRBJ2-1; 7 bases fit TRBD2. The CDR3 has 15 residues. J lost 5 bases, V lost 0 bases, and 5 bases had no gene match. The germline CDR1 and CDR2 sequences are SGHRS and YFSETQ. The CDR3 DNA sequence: TGCGCCAGCAGCTTGGCTGCGGGGGTGGACAATGAGCAGTTCTTC. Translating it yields CASSLAAGVDNEQFF.

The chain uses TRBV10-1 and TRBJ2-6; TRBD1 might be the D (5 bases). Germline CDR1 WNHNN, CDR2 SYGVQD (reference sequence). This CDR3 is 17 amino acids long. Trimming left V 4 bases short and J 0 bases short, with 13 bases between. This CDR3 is CASSADTTSSGANVLTF. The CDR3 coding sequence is TGCGCCAGCAGTGCGGACACTACCAGCTCTGGGGCCAACGTCCTGACTTTC.